This is a list of T cell receptor beta chains from one sample in a study of technical replicates of blood from a handful of donors. Assay: immunoSEQ multiplex PCR; the TCRdb copy retains only in-frame clones and omits some. The profile covers 87,000 or so clones, with approximately 95% appearing a single time and 0.34% taken by the ten largest. The specimen sequenced was T cells isolated from PBMCs. These receptor sequences come from a human donor in good health. The CDR3 runs from the conserved cysteine through the conserved F or W. D genes are given only for firm matches. Not all rows give a size; the values are once, few, many and, for expanded clones, a class.

J gene | D gene | V gene | clone size | CDR3 DNA | CDR3 protein
TRBJ2-1 | . | TRBV19 | . | TGTGCCAGTAAGAACGGACAGAGCTCCTACAATGAGCAGTTCTTC | CASKNGQSSYNEQFF
TRBJ1-2 | . | TRBV19 | . | TGTGCCAGTTCGGGATACTATGGCTACACCTTC | CASSGYYGYTF
TRBJ1-5 | . | TRBV18 | . | TGTGCCAGCTCTATGACAGGTCGCGAGCCCCAGCATTTT | CASSMTGREPQHF
TRBJ2-2 | . | TRBV5-6 | . | TGTGCCAGCAGCTTCCTGAGTTCAGCGGACCACGGGGAGCTGTTTTTT | CASSFLSSADHGELFF
TRBJ2-7 | . | TRBV5-4 | . | TGTGCCAGCAGCTTATCTAACTACGAGCAGTACTTC | CASSLSNYEQYF
TRBJ1-1 | . | TRBV10-3 | . | TGTGCCATCAGTGAGTCGCCAGGCACTGAAGCTTTCTTT | CAISESPGTEAFF
TRBJ1-1 | . | TRBV25-1 | . | TGTGCCAGCAGTGAAGGCTACACTGAAGCTTTCTTT | CASSEGYTEAFF
TRBJ1-3 | . | TRBV30 | . | TGTGCCTGGAGTGTACAAGGACAGTTGGGAAACACCATATATTTT | CAWSVQGQLGNTIYF
TRBJ1-4 | . | TRBV6-5 | . | TGTGCCAGCAGTTACTCGATAGGGGGTCGTGAAAAACTGTTTTTT | CASSYSIGGREKLFF
TRBJ1-2 | . | TRBV11-2 | . | TGTGCCAGCAGCTTAGGCAGGCTATTCTATGGCTACACCTTC | CASSLGRLFYGYTF
TRBJ2-3 | TRBD2 | TRBV30 | once | TGTGCCTGGAGTTTTCCAACTTCTAGCGGAAACACAGATACGCAGTATTTT | CAWSFPTSSGNTDTQYF
TRBJ2-3 | TRBD1 | TRBV27 | . | TGTGCCAGCAGTTTAGACAGGGTTAGCACAGATACGCAGTATTTT | CASSLDRVSTDTQYF
TRBJ2-2 | . | TRBV6-5 | . | TGTGCCAGCAGTTACTCTCCAGATACGAACACCGGGGAGCTGTTTTTT | CASSYSPDTNTGELFF
TRBJ2-3 | TRBD1 | TRBV15 | . | TGTGCCACCAGCAGCACAGGGGGCGGATTAGCTGATACGCAGTATTTT | CATSSTGGGLADTQYF